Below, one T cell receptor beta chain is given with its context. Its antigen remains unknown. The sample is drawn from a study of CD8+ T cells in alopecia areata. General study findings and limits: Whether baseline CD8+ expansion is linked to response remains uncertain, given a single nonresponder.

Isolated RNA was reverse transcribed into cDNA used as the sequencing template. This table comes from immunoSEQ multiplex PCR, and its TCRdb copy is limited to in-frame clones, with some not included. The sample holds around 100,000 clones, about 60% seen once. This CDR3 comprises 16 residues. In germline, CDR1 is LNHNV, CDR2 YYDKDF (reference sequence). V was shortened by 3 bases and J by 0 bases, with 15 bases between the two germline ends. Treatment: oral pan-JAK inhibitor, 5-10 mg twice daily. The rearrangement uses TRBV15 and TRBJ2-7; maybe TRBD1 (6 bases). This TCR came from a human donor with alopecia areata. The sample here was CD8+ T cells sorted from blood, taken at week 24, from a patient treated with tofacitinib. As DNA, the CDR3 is TGTGCCACCAGCAGGGATTCCGGACAGAGCTCCTACGAGCAGTACTTC. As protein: CATSRDSGQSSYEQYF. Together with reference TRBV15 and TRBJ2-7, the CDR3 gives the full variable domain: DAMVIQNPRYQVTQFGKPVTLSCSQTLNHNVMYWYQQKSSQAPKLLFHYYDKDFNNEADTPDNFQSRRPNTSFCFLDIRSPGLGDTAMYLCATSRDSGQSSYEQYFGPGTRLTVT.